The rows below give T cell receptor beta chains drawn from one sample of a study of blood T cell repertoires in COVID-19. Profiled with immunoSEQ multiplex PCR; TCRdb holds only in-frame clones, not every one. The sample comprises about 99,000 clones, about 90% of which are singletons, and about 3% rests with the top ten. Sequencing was performed on peripheral blood. These receptors were taken from a human donor in a cohort sampled during active COVID-19. Each CDR3 is given with its conserved first and last residue. The D gene is left open where the match is weak. Only some rows state a clone size, as once, few, many or a class for expanded clones.

J | size | D | V | length | CDR3 | DNA
TRBJ1-6 | NA | TRBD1 | TRBV27 | 19 | CASSLGTGASLRYNSPLHF | TGTGCCAGCAGTTTAGGGACAGGGGCTTCCCTACGATATAATTCACCCCTCCACTTT
TRBJ1-2 | NA | NA | TRBV11-2 | 13 | CASSFARTYGYTF | TGTGCCAGCAGCTTTGCCAGGACTTATGGCTACACCTTC
TRBJ1-1 | NA | NA | TRBV5-1 | 13 | CASSRVMNTEAFF | TGCGCCAGCAGTCGGGTTATGAACACTGAAGCTTTCTTT
TRBJ2-3 | NA | TRBD2 | TRBV7-3 | 15 | CASSLIAGGGDTQYF | TGTGCCAGCAGCTTAATAGCGGGGGGCGGAGATACGCAGTATTTT
TRBJ1-4 | NA | TRBD1 | TRBV4-3 | 15 | CASSQATGSNEKLFF | TGCGCCAGCAGCCAAGCGACAGGGAGTAATGAAAAACTGTTTTTT
TRBJ2-5 | NA | TRBD2 | TRBV5-1 | 15 | CASSLGLAGGETQYF | TGCGCCAGCAGCTTGGGACTAGCGGGGGGAGAGACCCAGTACTTC
TRBJ2-7 | NA | NA | TRBV3-1/TRBV3-2 | 12 | CASSQAGGLEYF | TGTGCCAGCAGCCAAGCCGGGGGTTTGGAGTACTTC
TRBJ1-6 | NA | NA | TRBV7-2 | 14 | CASSLVEGGSPLHF | TGTGCCAGCAGCTTAGTGGAGGGTGGGTCACCCCTCCACTTT
TRBJ1-3 | NA | NA | TRBV6-1 | 16 | CASSDRGGARGNTIYF | TGTGCCAGCAGTGACCGGGGGGGGGCGCGAGGAAACACCATATATTTT
TRBJ1-5 | once | TRBD1 | TRBV28 | 16 | CASSSRRGQGDQPQHF | TGTGCCAGCAGTTCCCGCCGGGGACAGGGGGATCAGCCCCAGCATTTT
TRBJ2-3 | once | TRBD2 | TRBV5-1 | 17 | CASSPASGTSGTDTQYF | TGCGCCAGCAGCCCTGCCTCCGGGACTAGCGGCACAGATACGCAGTATTTT
TRBJ2-3 | NA | TRBD2 | TRBV5-1 | 15 | CASSYSGVSTDTQYF | TGCGCCAGCAGCTATAGCGGGGTTAGCACAGATACGCAGTATTTT
TRBJ2-3 | NA | TRBD2 | TRBV10-1 | 18 | CASSESGRLAENTDTQYF | TGCGCCAGCAGTGAGTCGGGTAGACTAGCGGAAAACACAGATACGCAGTATTTT
TRBJ1-6 | NA | TRBD1 | TRBV27 | 17 | CASSLGTGVGYNSPLHF | TGTGCCAGCAGTTTAGGGACAGGGGTGGGGTATAATTCACCCCTCCACTTT
TRBJ2-1 | NA | TRBD2 | TRBV6-6 | 19 | CASSRLFPGTRNRDNEQFF | TGTGCCAGCAGCCGACTTTTTCCCGGGACTAGGAATCGGGATAATGAGCAGTTCTTC
TRBJ2-7 | NA | TRBD2 | TRBV28 | 14 | CASTLGGRSYEQYF | TGTGCCAGCACCCTGGGGGGGAGATCCTACGAGCAGTACTTC
TRBJ1-2 | NA | TRBD1 | TRBV3-1/TRBV3-2 | 16 | CASSQARGRGGYGYTF | TGTGCCAGCAGCCAGGCGAGGGGGCGAGGTGGCTATGGCTACACCTTC
TRBJ2-7 | once | TRBD2 | TRBV28 | 17 | CASSLPLTSGRIYEQYF | TGTGCCAGCAGTTTACCCCTTACTAGCGGGAGGATCTACGAGCAGTACTTC
TRBJ1-6 | NA | NA | TRBV6-2/TRBV6-3 | 15 | CASSYSFGAALPLHF | TGTGCCAGCAGTTACTCTTTTGGGGCAGCTCTACCCCTCCACTTT
TRBJ1-5 | NA | TRBD1 | TRBV7-9 | 15 | CASSFVGQGAQPQHF | TGTGCCAGCAGCTTCGTGGGACAGGGGGCTCAGCCCCAGCATTTT
TRBJ1-6 | NA | NA | TRBV5-1 | 15 | CASSGLTASNSPLHF | TGCGCCAGCAGCGGGTTGACAGCCTCAAATTCACCCCTCCACTTT
TRBJ1-5 | NA | NA | TRBV7-9 | 14 | CASSLGQGSQPQHF | TGTGCCAGCAGCTTAGGGCAGGGAAGTCAGCCCCAGCATTTT
TRBJ2-5 | NA | NA | TRBV7-9 | 14 | CASSLVASRETQYF | TGTGCCAGCAGCTTAGTGGCCTCCCGCGAGACCCAGTACTTC
TRBJ1-2 | few | NA | TRBV7-9 | 15 | CASSLATGGSHGYTF | TGTGCCAGCAGCTTAGCTACGGGAGGGAGTCATGGCTACACCTTC
TRBJ1-2 | NA | NA | TRBV7-2 | 13 | CASSLAILSGYTF | TGTGCCAGCAGCTTAGCAATTTTATCGGGCTACACCTTC
TRBJ1-2 | NA | NA | TRBV12-3/TRBV12-4 | 13 | CASSHTTGQPFPF | TGTGCCAGCAGTCATACTACAGGACAGCCTTTCCCCTTC